The sequence of this TCR beta chain was determined in a study of radiotherapy plus CTLA-4 blockade in lung cancer. Study overall: Across the patients, objective responses occurred in approximately 19%, and disease control in 31%. Findings and caveats of the study: The authors reported that early blood T cell clone dynamics, with interferon-beta, best predicted response. An expansion of tumor-derived TCR clones occurred in blood after radiotherapy plus ipilimumab.

Per the germline V gene, CDR1 is PRHDT and CDR2 is FYEKMQ (reference sequence). V lost 5 bases to trimming and J lost 1 base; unmatched junction nucleotides: 8. This CDR3 is built from 17 residues. A remark on this clone: Its antigen is not known.

Repertoires were generated with immunoSEQ multiplex PCR, while TCRdb's copy carries only in-frame clones and drops some. Of 83,000 or so clones listed, over 80% are singletons. Specimen: peripheral blood, collected from a patient treated with radiotherapy plus ipilimumab. The receptor's source is a human donor with non-small cell lung cancer who had stable disease on radiotherapy plus ipilimumab. The rearrangement uses TRBV13 and TRBJ2-2; 9 bases line up with TRBD1. The CDR3 DNA reads as TGTGCCAGCAGCGAGGCCGGGACAGGGATGAACACCGGGGAGCTGTTTTTT. It yields the protein CASSEAGTGMNTGELFF.